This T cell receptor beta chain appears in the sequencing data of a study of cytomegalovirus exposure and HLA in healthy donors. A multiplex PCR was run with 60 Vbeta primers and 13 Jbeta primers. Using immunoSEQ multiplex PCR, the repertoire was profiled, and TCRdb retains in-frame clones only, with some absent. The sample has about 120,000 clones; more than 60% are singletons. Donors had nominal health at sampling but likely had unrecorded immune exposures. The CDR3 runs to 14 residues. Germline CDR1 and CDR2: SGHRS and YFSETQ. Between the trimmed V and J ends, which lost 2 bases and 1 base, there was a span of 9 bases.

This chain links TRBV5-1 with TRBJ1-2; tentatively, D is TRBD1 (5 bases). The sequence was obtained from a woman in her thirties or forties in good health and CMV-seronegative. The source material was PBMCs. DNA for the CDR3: TGCGCCAGCAGCTTAAATCAGGGTAACTATGGCTACACCTTC. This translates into CASSLNQGNYGYTF.